Below, 8 T cell receptor beta chains from the same sample are listed, as sequenced in a study of cytomegalovirus exposure and HLA in healthy donors. Amplification used 60 Vbeta primers and 13 Jbeta primers. Sequencing used immunoSEQ multiplex PCR; TCRdb keeps in-frame clones, though not all of them. Here the sample spans 150,000 to 200,000 clones, around 84% being singletons. The sequenced material came from PBMCs. The receptors were sampled from a woman between 18 and 30 years old in good health and CMV-seronegative.

This chain connects TRBV10-2 to TRBJ1-2; no firm D call. V dropped 6 bases and J dropped 4 bases, with 12 bases sitting between them. The CDR3 is made up of 13 amino acids. The germline CDR1 and CDR2 sequences are WSHSY and SAAADI. CDR3 sequence: CASSGSGSYGYTF. CDR3 sequence (DNA): TGCGCCAGCAGCGGCAGTGGGAGCTATGGCTACACCTTC.

The genes are TRBV4-3 and TRBJ2-2; 7 bases fit TRBD1. The CDR3 totals 15 residues. Germline trimming cut 9 bases from V and 2 bases from J; bases unmatched to any gene: 9. Germline V CDR1 and CDR2: LGHNA, YSLEER. The CDR3 here is CASRNRGQNTGELFF. CDR3 DNA: TGCGCCAGTAGGAACAGGGGTCAAAACACCGGGGAGCTGTTTTTT.

This chain links TRBV7-9 with TRBJ2-1; 9 positions agree with TRBD2. V shed 5 bases, J shed 7 bases, and the junction held 12 bases outside the gene matches. Germline lookup yields CDR1 SEHNR and CDR2 FQNEAQ (reference sequence). This CDR3 comprises 16 residues. The CDR3 DNA reads as TGTGCCAGCAGCGCTCAATTAGCGGGAGCAGTTAATGAGCAGTTCTTC. Translation: CASSAQLAGAVNEQFF.

CDR3 coding DNA: TGTGCCAGCAGCGGCGACAGGGAAACTGAAGCTTTCTTT. Translating gives CASSGDRETEAFF. The chain carries TRBV5-4 and TRBJ1-1, with 7 bases identical to TRBD1. CDR3 length equals 13 residues. Germline-derived CDR1 and CDR2 are SGHNT and YYREEE (reference sequence). V lost 4 bases, J lost 5 bases, and 5 bases stayed unmatched.

This chain joins TRBV6-5 and TRBJ2-7; tentative D call: TRBD2 (6 bases). There are 13 residues in the CDR3. From germline, CDR1 is MNHEY and CDR2 SVGAGI. Trimming cost V 7 bases and J 3 bases, with 13 bases left between them. The CDR3 spells CASKEGVVYEQYF. The CDR3 nucleotides are TGTGCCAGCAAGGAGGGCGTAGTCTACGAGCAGTACTTC.

The rearrangement links TRBV27 to TRBJ2-2; 8 positions match TRBD2. The trim removed 8 bases at V and 5 bases at J, leaving 1 base unmatched. The CDR3 loop spans 12 amino acids. The V gene's germline CDR1 is MNHEY and CDR2 SMNVEV (reference sequence). Written as DNA, the CDR3 is TGTGCCAGCCGGGGGGGGACCGGGGAGCTGTTTTTT. This translates into CASRGGTGELFF.

The rearrangement uses TRBV14 and TRBJ1-5, with a possible D match to TRBD1 (5 bases). V dropped 8 bases and J dropped 5 bases, with 16 bases sitting between them. CDR3 size: 14 residues. The V gene's germline CDR1 is SGHDN and CDR2 FVKESK. The CDR3 region is CASGRNRRDQPQHF. CDR3 sequence (DNA): TGTGCCAGCGGAAGGAACAGGCGTGATCAGCCCCAGCATTTT.

The rearrangement uses TRBV7-9 and TRBJ2-1; no reliable D call. CDR1 SEHNR and CDR2 FQNEAQ come from the germline V gene (reference sequence). Trimming shortened V by 4 bases and J by 4 bases, and 8 bases separated the two germline ends. The CDR3 sequence is 13 residues long. In nucleotides, the CDR3 is TGTGCCAGCAGCTCCCCTGTATACAATGAGCAGTTCTTC. It specifies CASSSPVYNEQFF.